This T cell receptor beta chain originates from a study of patients and donors after allogeneic stem cell transplantation. Trimming left V 0 bases short and J 5 bases short, with 8 bases between. CDR1 is MNHEY and CDR2 is SMNVEV in the germline V gene (reference sequence). The CDR3 extends over 13 amino acids. In TCRdb, the RT-PCR reads were re-called with MiXCR into one record per CDR3 protein. In the table there are 200,000 to 250,000 distinct CDR3 sequences, 38% of which are singletons. The sample comprised blood, either unsorted or a sorted T cell fraction (not recorded which). The chain has TRBV27 and TRBJ2-7; D uncertain. The receptor comes from a human donor who was either an allogeneic HSCT recipient or a stem cell or donor lymphocyte infusion donor (not recorded which). It is not recorded whose cells these are; they may come from a transplant donor. CDR3 DNA: TGTGCCAGCAGTTTATCGGGGATCGACGAGCAGTACTTC. Its protein is CASSLSGIDEQYF.